Listed below are T cell receptor beta chains from one sample, sequenced in a study of cytomegalovirus exposure and HLA in healthy donors. Produced via immunoSEQ multiplex PCR; TCRdb's table is partial and in-frame only. The repertoire holds about 250,000 clones, around nine tenths seen once, with less than 3% in the top ten. Material for sequencing was PBMCs. These receptors originate from a man aged 18 to 29 in good health and CMV-seronegative. The CDR3 runs from the conserved cysteine through the conserved F or W.

J | V | CDR3
TRBJ2-3 | TRBV5-1 | CASSLGSADTQYF
TRBJ1-4 | TRBV2 | CASRRGGNEKLFF
TRBJ2-2 | TRBV19 | CASSGPRQGRFAGELFF
TRBJ2-7 | TRBV7-2 | CASSPGQTPLPREQYF
TRBJ2-1 | TRBV6-6 | CASSSSSYNEQFF
TRBJ1-5 | TRBV7-2 | CASSLQGRANQPQHF
TRBJ2-7 | TRBV7-2 | CASSLNWQGNEQYF
TRBJ2-1 | TRBV29-1 | CSARRVNEQFF
TRBJ1-2 | TRBV30 | CACKPGQGPYGYTF
TRBJ1-1 | TRBV11-2 | CASSLQPTGAFF
TRBJ1-6 | TRBV6-6 | CASSYGQGGSPLHF
TRBJ2-7 | TRBV20-1 | CSARGDRQYF
TRBJ2-5 | TRBV27 | CASSLGGEQETQYF
TRBJ2-2 | TRBV5-6 | CASSYGSNTGELFF
TRBJ2-7 | TRBV27 | CASSFNRHEQYF
TRBJ1-6 | TRBV28 | CASSGGQWGPSPLHF
TRBJ1-1 | TRBV18 | CASSIVAGERTEAFF
TRBJ2-3 | TRBV18 | CASSSSGSPPDTQYF
TRBJ1-1 | TRBV19 | CASSKTGKGTEAFF
TRBJ2-1 | TRBV5-6 | CASSPSGGEQFF
TRBJ2-1 | TRBV10-1 | CASRWRSYNEQFF
TRBJ2-1 | TRBV9 | CASKPGGSLWNEQFF
TRBJ2-7 | TRBV6-6 | CASSYRGTEYEQYF
TRBJ2-5 | TRBV10-1 | CASSVGFQETQYF
TRBJ1-2 | TRBV9 | CASSPIQGVGGGYTF
TRBJ2-4 | TRBV7-2 | CASSFYGLAVAKNIQYF
TRBJ2-5 | TRBV25-1 | CASSAGTRPGETQYF
TRBJ2-5 | TRBV28 | CASNLGDRGRETQYF
TRBJ1-4 | TRBV7-9 | CASSPSGTGNEKLFF
TRBJ2-1 | TRBV6-6 | CASSFDRGDYNEQFF
TRBJ1-4 | TRBV5-1 | CASSLGGTLSFNEKLFF
TRBJ1-6 | TRBV14 | CASSPLQGRASPLHF
TRBJ2-2 | TRBV5-5 | CASSAGTGITGELFF
TRBJ1-5 | TRBV7-9 | CASSSPGINQPQHF
TRBJ2-3 | TRBV18 | CASSPPGTPDTQYF
TRBJ1-4 | TRBV2 | CASSESTETLFF
TRBJ2-7 | TRBV7-8 | CASSLSPGGGRYEQYF
TRBJ2-1 | TRBV7-2 | CASSLGPEQFF
TRBJ1-5 | TRBV2 | CASRQTGGAGNQPQHF
TRBJ2-5 | TRBV5-1 | CASRVGSGTAEETQYF
TRBJ1-6 | TRBV28 | CASSLGQGGSPLHF
TRBJ2-7 | TRBV2 | CASNVGREGEQYF
TRBJ2-3 | TRBV9 | CAEGAEDTQYF
TRBJ2-1 | TRBV9 | CASSFGSGRFYEQFF
TRBJ1-5 | TRBV28 | CASTAGDQPQHF
TRBJ2-2 | TRBV7-2 | CASSLLAGAGGELFF
TRBJ2-7 | TRBV6-6 | CASSPGQPYEQYF